This T cell receptor (beta chain) was sequenced for a study of glioma-infiltrating T cells after dendritic cell vaccination. As for the study in general: Treatment, given 2003 to 2012, was autologous tumor lysate-pulsed dendritic cell vaccination. Patients received three intradermal dendritic cell vaccine injections at biweekly intervals.

On this clone: What it binds is not known.

CDR3 length: 14 amino acids. V lost 7 bases to trimming and J lost 8 bases; unmatched junction nucleotides: 10. Germline V gene data show CDR1 as MNHNY and CDR2 as SVGAGI (reference sequence). Study-wide points: Higher pretreatment TIL content predicted longer progression-free time and survival.

This table comes from immunoSEQ multiplex PCR, and its TCRdb copy is limited to in-frame clones, with some not included. Among under 100,000 clones, about 83% were seen once, and the ten largest hold around 2.9%. Blood PBMC samples: pre-vaccination, two weeks post third vaccination, and at tumor progression. Here the sequenced sample was blood, taken before dendritic cell vaccination. This receptor was identified in a human donor with glioblastoma. V usage is TRBV6-6 and J usage is TRBJ1-2, with 10 bases aligning to TRBD1. In DNA form, the CDR3 reads TGTGCCAGCACCCGAGACAGGGGGCCTGGGGGCTACACCTTC. This codes for CASTRDRGPGGYTF.